This T cell receptor beta chain was observed in a study of CD8+CD57+ T cells in acquired aplastic anemia. Looking at the study overall: Sorted cells (CD4+ and CD8+) yielded DNA amounts that averaged roughly 3.5 ug.

Flow cytometry had shown expanded CD8+CD57+ cells in the patients chosen for sequencing. Every one of the patients had aplastic anemia (severe, acquired). Receipt of therapy had not occurred in any patient by the time of blood sampling. The CDR3 runs to 13 residues. V was shortened by 3 bases and J by 3 bases, with 8 bases between the two germline ends. In germline, CDR1 is KGHDR, CDR2 SFDVKD. The template for TCR beta VDJ and CDR3 sequence profiling was genomic DNA. MiXCR, applied by TCRdb to the reads, yields one record per CDR3 protein. The data show approximately 300,000 distinct CDR3 sequences, with under 60% seen just once and 1.3% held by the top ten.

What was sequenced was sorted CD4+, CD8+, or CD8+CD57+ T cells (not recorded which) from PBMCs. The rearrangement uses TRBV24-1 and TRBJ2-7; no reliable D call. The sequence was collected from a human donor with aplastic anemia. The CDR3 nucleotides read TGTGCCACCAGTGATGGCACCATCTACGAGCAGTACTTC. Translation gives CATSDGTIYEQYF.